One sample yielded the 29 T cell receptor beta chains listed below, sequenced in a study of blood T cell repertoires in COVID-19. The data were produced by immunoSEQ multiplex PCR, yet TCRdb's version contains in-frame clones alone and is incomplete. The sample holds about 120,000 clones, around 90% seen once. Sequenced: peripheral blood. The source of these receptors is an older woman with COVID-19, enrolled during active disease.

This chain joins TRBV30 and TRBJ1-5; D perhaps matches TRBD1 (6 bases). The CDR3 contains 14 residues. Germline V lookup: CDR1 GTSNPN, CDR2 SVGIG (reference sequence). Deletions cut 2 bases from V and 0 bases from J, with 8 bases between. The CDR3 is CAWSTGSSNQPQHF. DNA for the CDR3: TGTGCCTGGAGTACAGGGTCTAGCAATCAGCCCCAGCATTTT.

The chain recombines TRBV27 with TRBJ2-7; D is perhaps TRBD2 (5 bases). Deletions cut 4 bases from V and 1 base from J, with 8 bases between. The CDR3 loop spans 13 amino acids. CDR1 and CDR2 (germline): MNHEY, SMNVEV (reference sequence). The CDR3 sequence: CASSYQRSYEQYF. CDR3 bases: TGTGCCAGCAGTTACCAGCGGTCCTACGAGCAGTACTTC.

The chain joins TRBV12-5 to TRBJ2-2, with 8 bases lining up with TRBD1. This CDR3 is built from 14 residues. The V gene's germline CDR1 is LGHNT and CDR2 FRNRAP. The junction had 3 bases not matched to a gene; V was cut back by 5 bases and J by 4 bases. The chain's CDR3 is CASGDRGATGELFF. In nucleotides, the CDR3 is TGTGCTAGTGGTGACAGGGGAGCCACCGGGGAGCTGTTTTTT.

The chain is built from TRBV6-5 and TRBJ2-1, with a tentative D call TRBD1 (5 bases). CDR1 MNHEY and CDR2 SVGAGI come from the germline V gene. Trimming pared 8 bases from V and 2 bases from J, leaving 10 bases between. The CDR3 covers 13 residues. The CDR3 region has the DNA TGTGCCAGCTGTCCGGACACCTACAATGAGCAGTTCTTC. Translating it yields CASCPDTYNEQFF.

This chain links TRBV2 with TRBJ2-3, with a possible D match to TRBD2 (6 bases). This CDR3 region has 14 residues. Between the trimmed V and J ends, which lost 6 bases and 1 base, there was a span of 11 bases. CDR1 SNHLY and CDR2 FYNNEI come from the germline V gene. CDR3 region: CASSGGGGTDTQYF. CDR3 nucleotides: TGTGCCAGCAGCGGGGGTGGCGGCACAGATACGCAGTATTTT. Full variable domain (rest looked up from reference TRBV2 and TRBJ2-3): EPEVTQTPSHQVTQMGQEVILRCVPISNHLYFYWYRQILGQKVEFLVSFYNNEISEKSEIFDDQFSVERPDGSNFTLKIRSTKLEDSAMYFCASSGGGGTDTQYFGPGTRLTVL.

The chain has TRBV11-2 and TRBJ2-3; 7 nucleotides align to TRBD1. Trimming took 1 base from V and 7 from J; bases not matched to a gene: 5. The germline V gene encodes CDR1 SGHAT and CDR2 FQNNGV. There are 14 residues in the CDR3. The chain's CDR3 is CASSLVSRGNTQYF. CDR3 in DNA: TGTGCCAGCAGCTTAGTTTCCAGGGGGAATACGCAGTATTTT.

The V call is TRBV19, the J call TRBJ2-1; TRBD2 is a possible D gene (5 bases). CDR1 is LNHDA and CDR2 is SQIVND in the germline V gene (reference sequence). The CDR3 extends over 13 amino acids. Trimming pared 4 bases from V and 7 bases from J, leaving 11 bases between. This CDR3 is CASSTASRNEQFF. The DNA for the CDR3 is TGTGCCAGTAGTACGGCTAGCAGGAATGAGCAGTTCTTC.

This sequence joins TRBV4-3 and TRBJ1-2; D not certain. The V end was cut by 0 bases, the J end by 4 bases, with 9 bases between. The CDR3 runs 14 residues. Germline V gene lookup returns CDR1 LGHNA and CDR2 YSLEER. The chain's CDR3 is CASSQDRLSYGYTF. CDR3 nucleotide sequence: TGCGCCAGCAGCCAAGACAGGTTGTCCTATGGCTACACCTTC.

V gene TRBV19 combines with J gene TRBJ2-3; 7 bases align to TRBD1. Looked up from germline, CDR1 is LNHDA and CDR2 is SQIVND (reference sequence). With V trimmed by 4 bases and J by 2 bases, 6 bases remained unmatched. The CDR3 totals 15 residues. DNA of the CDR3: TGTGCCAGTAGTACCGGGACAGCAGACACAGATACGCAGTATTTT. Protein sequence: CASSTGTADTDTQYF.

J is TRBJ2-1 and V is TRBV3-1 (or the pseudogene TRBV3-2); the D is unclear. The V end was cut by 2 bases, the J end by 6 bases, with 14 bases between. Germline CDR1 reads LGHDT; CDR2 reads YNNKEL (reference sequence). This CDR3 is 15 amino acids long. The CDR3 sequence: CASSQWAGLGNEQFF. The DNA of the CDR3 is TGTGCCAGCAGCCAATGGGCAGGTCTCGGCAATGAGCAGTTCTTC.

This clone was counted only a few times. The chain recombines TRBV3-1 (or the pseudogene TRBV3-2) with TRBJ1-1; D is unresolved. V lost 0 bases and J 0 bases, leaving 11 bases between the germline ends. This CDR3 has 16 residues. Looked up from germline, CDR1 is LGHDT and CDR2 is YNNKEL (reference sequence). The CDR3 spells CASSQDLSAMNTEAFF. Here the CDR3 DNA reads TGTGCCAGCAGCCAAGATTTATCAGCGATGAACACTGAAGCTTTCTTT.

This chain joins TRBV27 and TRBJ2-1; 14 nucleotides align to TRBD2. Germline trimming cut 6 bases from V and 0 bases from J; bases unmatched to any gene: 7. Germline CDR1 and CDR2: MNHEY and SMNVEV (reference sequence). This CDR3 is 18 amino acids long. The CDR3 spells CASSGLAGGLSSYNEQFF. DNA of the CDR3: TGTGCCAGCAGCGGACTAGCGGGGGGCTTAAGCTCCTACAATGAGCAGTTCTTC.

The J gene is TRBJ2-7, the V gene TRBV7-2; D is possibly TRBD2 (5 bases). In germline, CDR1 is SGHTA, CDR2 FQGNSA. V was trimmed by 3 bases and J by 7 bases, leaving 10 bases between them. This CDR3 contains 12 residues. This chain's CDR3 is CASSFLGGEQYF. DNA of the CDR3: TGTGCCAGCAGCTTCTTAGGAGGAGAGCAGTACTTC. The variable domain in full, with the rest retrieved from reference TRBV7-2 and TRBJ2-7, is GAGVSQSPSNKVTEKGKDVELRCDPISGHTALYWYRQSLGQGLEFLIYFQGNSAPDKSGLPSDRFSAERTGGSVSTLTIQRTQQEDSAVYLCASSFLGGEQYFGPGTRLTVT.

The V call is TRBV29-1, the J call TRBJ1-1; D possibly corresponds to TRBD1 (5 bases). Germline loops: CDR1 SQVTM, CDR2 ANQGSEA. Between the trimmed V and J ends, which lost 4 bases and 2 bases, there was a span of 11 bases. This CDR3 comprises 13 residues. CDR3 DNA: TGCAGCGTTGTATGGCAGGGCAACACTGAAGCTTTCTTT. It codes for CSVVWQGNTEAFF.

The V and J genes are TRBV19 and TRBJ1-6, with TRBD1 matching 7 bases. CDR3 length equals 15 residues. After removal of 6 bases from V and 5 bases from J, the junction contained 7 bases not matched to a gene. Germline CDR1 is LNHDA and CDR2 is SQIVND (reference sequence). CDR3 amino acids: CASSLPGTDNSPLHF. The CDR3 coding sequence is TGTGCCAGTAGCCTGCCCGGGACAGATAATTCACCCCTCCACTTT.

V and J are TRBV5-4 and TRBJ2-1, with 10 bases aligning to TRBD2. With V trimmed by 3 bases and J by 5 bases, 5 bases remained unmatched. There are 15 residues in the CDR3. Germline CDR1 is SGHNT and CDR2 is YYREEE (reference sequence). The CDR3 DNA sequence: TGTGCCAGCAGCTGGACTAGCGGTGGGAACAATGAGCAGTTCTTC. It yields the protein CASSWTSGGNNEQFF.

CDR3 loop: CASSLSLGQGFYEQYF. The CDR3 DNA follows: TGTGCCAGCAGTTTAAGCCTGGGACAGGGGTTCTACGAGCAGTACTTC. The V gene is TRBV27, the J gene TRBJ2-7, with 10 positions matching TRBD1. The J segment lost 3 bases and the V segment lost 2 bases, leaving 7 bases of the junction unmatched. This CDR3 is 16 amino acids long. The germline CDR1 and CDR2 sequences are MNHEY and SMNVEV (reference sequence).

The J gene is TRBJ1-1, the V gene TRBV5-6, with 8 bases lining up with TRBD1. The V gene's germline CDR1 is SGHDT and CDR2 YYEEEE. V gave up 3 bases and J gave up 13 bases; unmatched junction bases: 5. This CDR3 has 11 amino acids. The CDR3 sequence is CASSSGTGGFF. For the CDR3, the DNA is TGTGCCAGCAGCTCGGGGACAGGAGGTTTCTTT. Looking up the rest from reference TRBV5-6 and TRBJ1-1 gives the full variable domain: DAGVTQSPTHLIKTRGQQVTLRCSPKSGHDTVSWYQQALGQGPQFIFQYYEEEERQRGNFPDRFSGHQFPNYSSELNVNALLLGDSALYLCASSSGTGGFFGQGTRLTVV.

This chain connects TRBV19 to TRBJ1-1; 10 bases line up with TRBD1. The germline V gene has CDR1 LNHDA and CDR2 SQIVND (reference sequence). The CDR3 runs 16 residues. Trimming at V came to 6 bases and at J to 3 bases, leaving 10 bases not matched to a gene. Written as DNA, the CDR3 is TGTGCCAGTAGAACCGGGACAGGGGTGGGGTACACTGAAGCTTTCTTT. The encoded protein is CASRTGTGVGYTEAFF.

V gene TRBV6-2 or TRBV6-3 combines with J gene TRBJ2-7, with a tentative D call TRBD2 (5 bases). Germline CDR1 and CDR2: MNHEY and SVGEGT. Deletions cut 5 bases from V and 6 bases from J, with 11 bases between. This CDR3 comprises 12 residues. The CDR3 region is CASSGPGSEQYF. The DNA of the CDR3 is TGTGCCAGCAGTGGCCCGGGGAGCGAGCAGTACTTC.

The rearrangement links TRBV9 to TRBJ1-3; D is uncertain. This CDR3 region has 15 residues. Germline CDR1 SGDLS, CDR2 YYNGEE. Between the trimmed V and J ends, which lost 1 base and 8 bases, there was a span of 16 bases. The CDR3 here is CASSVSPPPVYTIYF. The CDR3 DNA follows: TGTGCCAGCAGCGTATCCCCACCCCCGGTGTACACCATATATTTT.

This clone has only a few counts. The sample has other DNA sequences that encode this CDR3 too. The chain joins TRBV9 to TRBJ1-2; D is unresolved. CDR3 size: 12 residues. Trimming took off 0 bases at V and 7 bases at J, with 7 bases between the two ends. Germline V CDR1 and CDR2: SGDLS, YYNGEE. CDR3 residues: CASSVAGGGYTF. The CDR3 nucleotides read TGTGCCAGCAGCGTAGCTGGAGGTGGCTACACCTTC.

This clone came up once. V gene TRBV5-1 combines with J gene TRBJ1-1; D gene ambiguous. Germline V lookup: CDR1 SGHRS, CDR2 YFSETQ. This CDR3 has 16 amino acids. V was pared by 4 bases and J by 0 bases, with 16 bases between. The CDR3 is CASSPDRGAMNTEAFF. The CDR3 DNA reads as TGCGCCAGCAGCCCCGATCGGGGAGCTATGAACACTGAAGCTTTCTTT.

V usage is TRBV3-1 (or the pseudogene TRBV3-2) and J usage is TRBJ1-5; TRBD1 agrees at 10 bases. J was trimmed by 5 bases and V by 5 bases; bases with no gene match: 12. This CDR3 is built from 17 residues. Germline V gene sequence: CDR1 LGHDT, CDR2 YNNKEL (reference sequence). The CDR3 DNA reads TGTGCCAGCAGCTCAGGGCCGGGACAGGGGACGCATCAGCCCCAGCATTTT. It encodes CASSSGPGQGTHQPQHF.

The chain couples TRBV18 to TRBJ1-1; no definite D call. The V end was cut by 3 bases, the J end by 6 bases, with 5 bases between. Per the germline V gene, CDR1 is KGHSH and CDR2 is LQKENI. The CDR3 is made up of 11 amino acids. The CDR3 nucleotides are TGTGCCAGCTCACCCAGGTCTGAAGCTTTCTTT. This sequence encodes CASSPRSEAFF. The full variable domain, in which reference TRBV18 and TRBJ1-1 provide the parts outside the CDR3, is NAGVMQNPRHLVRRRGQEARLRCSPMKGHSHVYWYRQLPEEGLKFMVYLQKENIIDESGMPKERFSAEFPKEGPSILRIQQVVRGDSAAYFCASSPRSEAFFGQGTRLTVV.

The rearrangement joins TRBV5-5 to TRBJ1-5, with D perhaps matching TRBD1 (6 bases). With 4 bases removed from V and 3 bases from J, the gap between germline ends came to 17 bases. The CDR3 runs to 16 residues. Germline values: CDR1 SGHKS, CDR2 YYEKEE (reference sequence). The CDR3 nucleotides read TGTGCCAGCAGCCTGAACACAGGGAATATCAATCAGCCCCAGCATTTT. It codes for CASSLNTGNINQPQHF.

The gene calls are TRBV2 and TRBJ2-3, with unresolved D. Trimming took off 7 bases at V and 0 bases at J, with 8 bases between the two ends. CDR1 is SNHLY, CDR2 FYNNEI, per germline. This CDR3 comprises 13 residues. The DNA of the CDR3 is TGTGCCAGCATAAAGGAGAGCACAGATACGCAGTATTTT. Translating it yields CASIKESTDTQYF.

As DNA, the CDR3 is TGTGCCACCAGCAGGCGGGGGCAAAATCAGCCCCAGCATTTT. Translating it yields CATSRRGQNQPQHF. The chain joins TRBV15 to TRBJ1-5; tentative D call: TRBD1 (6 bases). V gave up 3 bases and J gave up 4 bases, with 10 bases separating them. Germline assignment: CDR1 LNHNV and CDR2 YYDKDF (reference sequence). The CDR3 has 14 residues. The full variable domain, its missing parts supplied by reference TRBV15 and TRBJ1-5, is DAMVIQNPRYQVTQFGKPVTLSCSQTLNHNVMYWYQQKSSQAPKLLFHYYDKDFNNEADTPDNFQSRRPNTSFCFLDIRSPGLGDTAMYLCATSRRGQNQPQHFGDGTRLSIL.

This chain joins TRBV6-1 and TRBJ1-1; maybe TRBD1 (5 bases). The CDR3 runs to 15 residues. The germline gives CDR1 MNHNS, CDR2 SASEGT. Between the trimmed V and J ends, which lost 3 bases and 0 bases, there was a span of 11 bases. CDR3 region: CASSDPGRMNTEAFF. CDR3 nucleotides: TGTGCCAGCAGTGACCCAGGGAGGATGAACACTGAAGCTTTCTTT.